Within the sample, the clone carrying this T cell receptor (beta chain) is medium-sized. No antigen is known for it. Each library started from about 15 ng of total RNA using the QIAseq Immune Repertoire TCR panel. In TCRdb, the reads were re-called with MiXCR into one record per CDR3 protein. Among some 1,000 distinct CDR3 sequences, roughly 7.6% were seen once, and the ten largest hold 16%. The source of the sample is a study of circulating CD8 cells and anti-PD-1 response in melanoma. Across the study: Patients received intravenous nivolumab, 3 mg/kg, every 2 weeks. Findings and limits, study-wide: Replicates were generally not done for experiments. At M1, fewer than 8% of TRB clonotypes appeared in multiple subsets. PD-1 and DPOS subsets showed similar, higher clonality than DNEG.

This CDR3 has 13 residues. CDR1 is GTSNPN, CDR2 SVGIG, per germline (reference sequence). V was cut by 2 bases and J by 5 bases, with 9 bases left in between. Live CD3+CD8+TCRalphabeta+ cells were sorted into four subsets by PD-1 and/or TIGIT. This chain connects TRBV30 to TRBJ1-4; D not resolved. The specimen comprised CD8+ T cells from PBMCs, sampled at baseline or after one month of anti-PD-1 therapy (not recorded which). The TCR sequence derives from a human donor with melanoma. The CDR3 here is CAWSNSGNEKLFF. For the CDR3, the DNA is TGTGCCTGGAGTAATTCGGGGAATGAAAAACTGTTTTTT.